Following are 24 T cell receptor beta chains from one sample sequenced in a study of T-cell reconstitution after alpha-beta-depleted transplantation in children. Study-wide results and caveats: Counts and diversity of T cells one year after transplant came mostly from newly produced T cells.

These receptors' targets are unknown. Unique molecular identifiers tagged the TCRbeta library. Using its own MiXCR run on the PCR reads, TCRdb lists one record per CDR3 protein. The repertoire holds a few hundred thousand distinct CDR3 sequences, with approximately 7.3% as singletons. Sequences were derived from peripheral blood, sampled 360 days after TCRalphabeta/CD19-depleted stem cell transplant. These receptors all stem from a female patient between 2 and 10 years old who had a stem cell transplant for Fanconi anemia, so the T cells may come from the graft donor.

The V gene is TRBV27, the J gene TRBJ2-3; D not certain. The CDR3 sequence is 13 residues long. V gave up 4 bases and J gave up 6 bases, with 11 bases separating them. From germline, CDR1 is MNHEY and CDR2 SMNVEV (reference sequence). The CDR3: CASSSVGPDTQYF. DNA of the CDR3: TGTGCCAGCAGTTCCGTCGGTCCGGATACGCAGTATTTT.

The sample holds a few counts of this clonotype. V is TRBV6-1 and J is TRBJ2-7, with D possibly TRBD1 on 6 matching bases. From germline, CDR1 is MNHNS and CDR2 SASEGT. This CDR3 comprises 13 residues. The ends were cut back, 5 bases at V and 3 bases at J, with 11 bases in the middle. In DNA, the CDR3 is TGTGCCAGCAGTCGCGGACAGTTCTACGAGCAGTACGTC. It is translated as CASSRGQFYEQYV.

This clonotype was seen ten or more times. The J gene is TRBJ2-5, the V gene TRBV20-1; D unclear. The CDR3 covers 14 residues. V lost 1 base and J 3 bases, leaving 12 bases between the germline ends. The germline CDR1 and CDR2 sequences are DFQATT and SNEGSKA (reference sequence). CDR3 in amino acids: CSARVFMGKETQYF. CDR3 bases: TGCAGTGCTAGAGTTTTTATGGGGAAAGAGACCCAGTACTTC.

This clonotype was picked up a small number of times. V and J are TRBV24-1 and TRBJ1-2; 9 bases line up with TRBD1. This CDR3 comprises 13 residues. V dropped 9 bases and J dropped 1; count of bases not matched to a gene: 2. Per germline, CDR1 KGHDR and CDR2 SFDVKD. The CDR3, as DNA: TGTGCCACCTGGGGACAGGGTAACTATGGCTACACCTTC. Amino acids: CATWGQGNYGYTF.

This clonotype was detected ten times or more. The chain is built from TRBV12-3 or TRBV12-4 and TRBJ2-7, with D possibly matching TRBD2 (5 bases). The V end lost 6 bases, the J end lost 2 bases, and 11 bases lay between the germline ends. CDR3 length: 13 amino acids. The CDR3 is CASSKDWAYEQYF. The CDR3 DNA reads TGTGCCAGCAGCAAGGACTGGGCCTACGAGCAGTACTTC.

This chain uses TRBV2 with TRBJ2-1; D gene unclear. The CDR3 has 13 amino acids. Per the germline V gene, CDR1 is SNHLY and CDR2 is FYNNEI. Trimming cost V 9 bases and J 3 bases, with 12 bases left between them. The CDR3 here is CASKPGSYNEQFF. The CDR3 bases are TGTGCCAGTAAACCAGGTAGCTACAATGAGCAGTTCTTC.

This clonotype was recorded at least ten times. V usage is TRBV4-3 and J usage is TRBJ1-3; D is uncertain. This CDR3 contains 14 residues. The germline V and J ends were trimmed by 0 bases and 2 bases, with 5 bases remaining between them. CDR1 and CDR2 (germline): LGHNA, YSLEER. CDR3 DNA: TGCGCCAGCAGCCAAGACAGTGCTGGAAACACCATATATTTT. Encoded protein: CASSQDSAGNTIYF.

This clonotype was detected a few times. The chain links TRBV2 to TRBJ2-1; 13 positions match TRBD2. The CDR3 contains 19 residues. The V gene's germline CDR1 is SNHLY and CDR2 FYNNEI. V gave up 11 bases and J gave up 6 bases; unmatched junction bases: 22. This chain's CDR3 is CAFSSPTGTSGIGGNEQFF. The CDR3 DNA reads TGTGCCTTCAGTTCCCCAACCGGGACTAGCGGGATAGGGGGCAATGAGCAGTTCTTC.

Note on this clonotype: A read error may be the cause here, since a much bigger clone is one base away. The chain is built from TRBV29-1 and TRBJ2-7; D is possibly TRBD2 (6 bases). V dropped 4 bases and J dropped 6 bases, with 16 bases sitting between them. CDR3 size: 13 residues. Germline lookup yields CDR1 SQVTM and CDR2 ANQGSEA. DNA for the CDR3: TGCAGCGTTGTAATAGCGGCCATGCGCGAGCAGTACTTC. It translates to CSVVIAAMREQYF.

There are many counts of this clonotype. The chain carries TRBV6-5 and TRBJ1-5, with D perhaps matching TRBD1 (5 bases). V was trimmed by 0 bases and J by 6 bases, leaving 9 bases between them. Germline V gene data show CDR1 as MNHEY and CDR2 as SVGAGI. The CDR3 loop spans 14 amino acids. The CDR3 loop is CASSYSRGFQPQHF. The CDR3 nucleotides read TGTGCCAGCAGTTACTCCCGGGGCTTTCAGCCCCAGCATTTT.

This clonotype occurred many times. One junction end disagrees with the germline gene, perhaps due to a read error. The J gene is TRBJ1-1, the V gene TRBV12-3 or TRBV12-4; D gene unclear. The CDR3 extends over 14 amino acids. The CDR3 coding sequence is TGTGCCAGCAGTTTGTCGGAGGTGAACGCTGAAGCTTTCTTT. Protein: CASSLSEVNAEAFF.

The sample holds a few counts of this clonotype. The genes are TRBV27 and TRBJ2-2; D gene ambiguous. Germline CDR1 is MNHEY and CDR2 is SMNVEV (reference sequence). The CDR3 is 18 residues long. Trimming pared 2 bases from V and 1 base from J, leaving 17 bases between. The CDR3 region is CASSLRAQRDWNTGELFF. CDR3 DNA: TGTGCCAGCAGTTTACGCGCTCAAAGAGACTGGAACACCGGGGAGCTGTTTTTT.

Only a few counts were recorded for this clonotype. The CDR3 coding sequence is TGTGCCAGCAGCTCAATCCAGGAAACCCAGGGGACTAATGAAAAACTGTTTTTT. It codes for CASSSIQETQGTNEKLFF. The chain joins TRBV13 to TRBJ1-4; tentatively, D is TRBD1 (6 bases). Deletions cut 4 bases from V and 2 bases from J, with 20 bases between. This CDR3 region has 18 residues. CDR1 is PRHDT and CDR2 is FYEKMQ in the germline V gene (reference sequence).

This clonotype was recorded many times. The CDR3 DNA sequence: TGTGCCAGCAGCACAAGAACCGGGGAGCTGTTTTTT. Translating it yields CASSTRTGELFF. The chain combines TRBV7-8 with TRBJ2-2; D gene unclear. The CDR3 is 12 amino acids. Germline values: CDR1 SGHVS, CDR2 FQNEAQ. V was trimmed by 5 bases and J by 5 bases, leaving 6 bases between them.

This clonotype was observed at least ten times. V is TRBV20-1 and J is TRBJ2-1; D possibly matches TRBD1 or TRBD2 (5 bases each). Germline lookup yields CDR1 DFQATT and CDR2 SNEGSKA (reference sequence). The CDR3 loop spans 13 amino acids. Trimming pared 1 base from V and 9 bases from J, leaving 13 bases between. The CDR3 sequence is CSARGRGGSEQFF. The CDR3 DNA follows: TGCAGTGCTAGAGGACGTGGGGGAAGTGAGCAGTTCTTC.

The chain employs TRBV2 and TRBJ1-1; D uncertain. V lost 2 bases to trimming and J lost 3 bases, with 10 bases between them. CDR1 and CDR2 from the germline V gene are SNHLY and FYNNEI. There are 14 residues in the CDR3. CDR3 protein: CASSEMGWDTEAFF. The CDR3 coding sequence is TGTGCCAGCAGTGAAATGGGATGGGACACTGAAGCTTTCTTT.

This clonotype has a count of ten or more. The J gene is TRBJ1-5, the V gene TRBV5-6; no clear D gene. CDR1 is SGHDT and CDR2 is YYEEEE in the germline V gene. This CDR3 is built from 14 residues. V gave up 1 base and J gave up 1 base, with 6 bases separating them. The CDR3 nucleotides read TGTGCCAGCAGCTTGTTAAGCAGCAATCAGCCCCAGCATTTT. Translated: CASSLLSSNQPQHF.

This clonotype was counted between two and nine times. This rearrangement joins TRBV27 to TRBJ2-7, with D tentatively TRBD2 (6 bases). V was clipped by 3 bases and J by 3 bases, with 12 bases between them. In germline, CDR1 is MNHEY, CDR2 SMNVEV (reference sequence). The CDR3 contains 14 residues. CDR3 loop: CASSFGTRGYEQYF. The CDR3 DNA sequence: TGTGCCAGCAGTTTCGGGACTCGGGGCTACGAGCAGTACTTC.

The chain couples TRBV5-1 to TRBJ2-2, with 11 positions matching TRBD2. The CDR3 contains 20 residues. V trimming: 3 bases; J trimming: 2 bases; junction bases outside the gene matches: 15. CDR1 and CDR2 from the germline V gene are SGHRS and YFSETQ. The CDR3 protein is CASSYTLYTLAGGNTGELFF. The CDR3 bases are TGCGCCAGCAGCTATACTCTTTACACTCTAGCGGGAGGAAACACCGGGGAGCTGTTTTTT. The full variable domain, in which reference TRBV5-1 and TRBJ2-2 provide the parts outside the CDR3, is KAGVTQTPRYLIKTRGQQVTLSCSPISGHRSVSWYQQTPGQGLQFLFEYFSETQRNKGNFPGRFSGRQFSNSRSEMNVSTLELGDSALYLCASSYTLYTLAGGNTGELFFGEGSRLTVL.

This clonotype has only a few counts. This rearrangement joins TRBV19 to TRBJ2-1; TRBD2 matches 9 bases. Germline V CDR1 and CDR2: LNHDA, SQIVND (reference sequence). V dropped 8 bases and J dropped 2; count of bases not matched to a gene: 13. This CDR3 spans 17 amino acids. CDR3 coding DNA: TGTGCCAGTCAGGCAGTCACCCAGCGGGGGGCCTACAATGAGCAGTTCTTC. This codes for CASQAVTQRGAYNEQFF.

The table lists this clonotype with a few counts. The chain is built from TRBV4-1 and TRBJ1-6; 9 nucleotides line up with TRBD1. Germline V gives CDR1 MGHRA, CDR2 YSYEKL. The CDR3 spans 17 residues. V lost 0 bases, J lost 9 bases, and 9 bases stayed unmatched. The CDR3 loop is CASSQDKDRGFRSPLHF. In DNA form, the CDR3 reads TGCGCCAGCAGCCAAGATAAGGACAGGGGATTTCGTTCACCCCTCCACTTT.

V usage is TRBV6-2 or TRBV6-3 and J usage is TRBJ2-7; tentative D call: TRBD1 (6 bases). Germline CDR1 reads MNHEY; CDR2 reads SVGEGT. Between the trimmed V and J ends, which lost 11 bases and 6 bases, there was a span of 17 bases. The CDR3 contains 12 residues. The CDR3 loop reads CASGDRTGEQYV. CDR3 sequence (DNA): TGTGCCTCCGGAGACAGGACGGGCGAGCAGTACGTC.

With respect to this clonotype: A much bigger clone sits one base away, suggesting this may be a read error. This CDR3 is missing its conserved last phenylalanine or tryptophan, likely due to a read error. The chain links TRBV11-2 to TRBJ2-7; D is undetermined. The CDR3 totals 17 residues. Trimming shortened V by 2 bases and J by 0 bases, and 17 bases separated the two germline ends. Germline CDR1 and CDR2: SGHAT and FQNNGV. The CDR3: CASSLQPVVVFSYEQYL. Here the CDR3 DNA reads TGTGCCAGCAGCTTACAACCCGTCGTGGTATTCTCCTACGAGCAGTACCTC.

The chain is built from TRBV2 and TRBJ2-1, with TRBD1 identical over 9 bases. Trimming cost V 5 bases and J 9 bases; bases outside gene matches: 8. Germline CDR1 SNHLY, CDR2 FYNNEI. The CDR3 extends over 14 amino acids. The CDR3: CASSPWDRAVEQFF. As DNA, the CDR3 is TGTGCCAGCAGTCCCTGGGACAGGGCGGTTGAGCAGTTCTTC.